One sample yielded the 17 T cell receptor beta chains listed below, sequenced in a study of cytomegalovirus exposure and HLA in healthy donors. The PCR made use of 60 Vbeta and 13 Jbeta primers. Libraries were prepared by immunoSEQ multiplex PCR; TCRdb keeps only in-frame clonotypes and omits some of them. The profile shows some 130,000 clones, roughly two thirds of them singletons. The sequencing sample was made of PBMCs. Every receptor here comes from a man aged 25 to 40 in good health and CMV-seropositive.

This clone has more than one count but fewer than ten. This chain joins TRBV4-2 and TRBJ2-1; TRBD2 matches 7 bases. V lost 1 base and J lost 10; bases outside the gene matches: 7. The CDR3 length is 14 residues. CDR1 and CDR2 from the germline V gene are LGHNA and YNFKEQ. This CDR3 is CASSQVLGGREQFF. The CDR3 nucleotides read TGTGCCAGCAGCCAAGTACTCGGGGGGAGGGAGCAGTTCTTC.

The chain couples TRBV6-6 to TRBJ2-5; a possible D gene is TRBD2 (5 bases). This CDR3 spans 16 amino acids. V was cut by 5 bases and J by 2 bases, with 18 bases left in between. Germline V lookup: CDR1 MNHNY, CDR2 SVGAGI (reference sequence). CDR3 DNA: TGTGCCAGCAGTCCCTCCCGGGGATTAATACAAGAGACCCAGTACTTC. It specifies CASSPSRGLIQETQYF.

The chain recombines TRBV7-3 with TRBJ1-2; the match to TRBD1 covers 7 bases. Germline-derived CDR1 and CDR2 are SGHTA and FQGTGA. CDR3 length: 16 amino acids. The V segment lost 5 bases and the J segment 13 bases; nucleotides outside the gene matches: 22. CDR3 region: CASSPSAFGRQGERTF. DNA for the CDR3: TGTGCCAGCAGCCCAAGCGCGTTCGGTAGACAGGGAGAGCGCACCTTC. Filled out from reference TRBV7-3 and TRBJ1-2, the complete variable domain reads GAGVSQTPSNKVTEKGKYVELRCDPISGHTALYWYRQSLGQGPEFLIYFQGTGAADDSGLPNDRFFAVRPEGSVSTLKIQRTERGDSAVYLCASSPSAFGRQGERTFGSGTRLTVV.

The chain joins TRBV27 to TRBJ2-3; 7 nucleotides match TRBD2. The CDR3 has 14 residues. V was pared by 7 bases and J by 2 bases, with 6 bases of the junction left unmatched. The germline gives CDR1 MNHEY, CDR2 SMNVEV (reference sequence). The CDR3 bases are TGTGCCAGCACCCCTAGCGGATACACAGATACGCAGTATTTT. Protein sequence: CASTPSGYTDTQYF.

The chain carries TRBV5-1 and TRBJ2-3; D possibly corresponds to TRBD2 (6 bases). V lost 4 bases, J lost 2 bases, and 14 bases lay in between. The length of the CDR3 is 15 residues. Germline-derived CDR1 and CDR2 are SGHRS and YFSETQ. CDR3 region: CASSIDGGNTDTQYF. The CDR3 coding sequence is TGCGCCAGCAGCATTGATGGCGGGAACACAGATACGCAGTATTTT.

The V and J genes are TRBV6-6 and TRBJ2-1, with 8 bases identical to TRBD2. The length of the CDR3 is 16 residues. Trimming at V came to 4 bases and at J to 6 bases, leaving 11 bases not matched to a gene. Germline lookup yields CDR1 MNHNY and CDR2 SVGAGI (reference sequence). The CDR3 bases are TGTGCCAGCAGTTTCCCCACCGGGACTAGATTCAATGAGCAGTTCTTC. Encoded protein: CASSFPTGTRFNEQFF.

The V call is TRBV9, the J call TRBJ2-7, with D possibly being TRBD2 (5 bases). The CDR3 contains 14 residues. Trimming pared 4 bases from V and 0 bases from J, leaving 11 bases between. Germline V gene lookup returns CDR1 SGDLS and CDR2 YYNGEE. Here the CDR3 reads CASSPRTFSYEQYF. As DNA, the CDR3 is TGTGCCAGCAGCCCCCGGACTTTCTCCTACGAGCAGTACTTC.

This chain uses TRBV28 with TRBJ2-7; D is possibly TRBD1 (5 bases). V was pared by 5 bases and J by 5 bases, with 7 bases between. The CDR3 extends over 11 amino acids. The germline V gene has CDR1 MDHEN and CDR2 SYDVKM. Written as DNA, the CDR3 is TGTGCCAGCAGTCCCAGGGACGAGCAGTACTTC. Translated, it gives CASSPRDEQYF.

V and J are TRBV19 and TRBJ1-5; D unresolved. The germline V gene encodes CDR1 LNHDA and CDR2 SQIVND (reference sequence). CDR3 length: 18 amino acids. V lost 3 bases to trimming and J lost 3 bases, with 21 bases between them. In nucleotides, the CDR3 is TGTGCCAGTAGTATTCACGGCCTCAAGACATCCCTCAATCAGCCCCAGCATTTT. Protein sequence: CASSIHGLKTSLNQPQHF. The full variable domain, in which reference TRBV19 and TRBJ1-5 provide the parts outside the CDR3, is DGGITQSPKYLFRKEGQNVTLSCEQNLNHDAMYWYRQDPGQGLRLIYYSQIVNDFQKGDIAEGYSVSREKKESFPLTVTSAQKNPTAFYLCASSIHGLKTSLNQPQHFGDGTRLSIL.

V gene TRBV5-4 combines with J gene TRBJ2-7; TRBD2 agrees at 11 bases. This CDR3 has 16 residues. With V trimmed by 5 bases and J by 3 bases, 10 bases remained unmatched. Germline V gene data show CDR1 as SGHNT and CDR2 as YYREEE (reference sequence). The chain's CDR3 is CASSLQTSGILYEQYF. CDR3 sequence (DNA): TGTGCCAGCAGTTTACAGACTAGCGGGATTCTCTACGAGCAGTACTTC.

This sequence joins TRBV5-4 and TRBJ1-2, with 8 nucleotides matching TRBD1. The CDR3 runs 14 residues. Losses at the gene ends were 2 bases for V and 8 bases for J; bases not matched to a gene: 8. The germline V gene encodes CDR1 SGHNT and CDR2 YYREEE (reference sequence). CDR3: CASSFPGGKEGYTF. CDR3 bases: TGTGCCAGCAGCTTCCCAGGGGGCAAGGAGGGCTACACCTTC.

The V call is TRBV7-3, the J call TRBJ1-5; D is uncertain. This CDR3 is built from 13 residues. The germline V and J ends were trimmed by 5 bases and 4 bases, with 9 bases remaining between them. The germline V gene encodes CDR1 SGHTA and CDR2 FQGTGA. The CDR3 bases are TGTGCCAGCAGCGATGGGCCTAATCAGCCCCAGCATTTT. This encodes CASSDGPNQPQHF. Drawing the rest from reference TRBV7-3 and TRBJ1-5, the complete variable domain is GAGVSQTPSNKVTEKGKYVELRCDPISGHTALYWYRQSLGQGPEFLIYFQGTGAADDSGLPNDRFFAVRPEGSVSTLKIQRTERGDSAVYLCASSDGPNQPQHFGDGTRLSIL.

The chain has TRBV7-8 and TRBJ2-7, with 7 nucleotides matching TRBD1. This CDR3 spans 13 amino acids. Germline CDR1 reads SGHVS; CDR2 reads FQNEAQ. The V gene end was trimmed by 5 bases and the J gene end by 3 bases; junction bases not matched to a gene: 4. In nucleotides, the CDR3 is TGTGCCAGCAGCCCGGGACAGAACTACGAGCAGTACTTC. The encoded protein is CASSPGQNYEQYF.

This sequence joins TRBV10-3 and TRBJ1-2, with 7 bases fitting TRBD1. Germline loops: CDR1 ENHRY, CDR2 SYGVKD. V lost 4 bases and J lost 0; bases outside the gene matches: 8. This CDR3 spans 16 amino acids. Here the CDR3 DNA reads TGTGCCATCAGTGGGCTGACAGGGAATACTAACTATGGCTACACCTTC. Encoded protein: CAISGLTGNTNYGYTF.

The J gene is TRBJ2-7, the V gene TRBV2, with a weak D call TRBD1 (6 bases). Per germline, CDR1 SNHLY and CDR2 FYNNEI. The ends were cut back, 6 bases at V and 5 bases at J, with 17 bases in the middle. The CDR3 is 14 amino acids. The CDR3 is CASSETGRFHEQYF. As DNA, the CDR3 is TGTGCCAGCAGCGAGACAGGTCGCTTCCACGAGCAGTACTTC.

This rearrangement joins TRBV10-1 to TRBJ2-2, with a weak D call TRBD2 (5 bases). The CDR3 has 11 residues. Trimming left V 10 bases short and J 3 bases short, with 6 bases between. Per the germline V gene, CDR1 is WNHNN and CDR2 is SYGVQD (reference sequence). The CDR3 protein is CAIGDTGELFF. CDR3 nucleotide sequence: TGCGCCATCGGGGACACCGGGGAGCTGTTTTTT.

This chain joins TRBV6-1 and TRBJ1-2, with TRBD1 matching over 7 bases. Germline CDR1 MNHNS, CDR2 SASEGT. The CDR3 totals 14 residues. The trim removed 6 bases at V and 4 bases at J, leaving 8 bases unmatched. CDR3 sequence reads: CASRKTGWVYGYTF. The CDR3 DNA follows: TGTGCCAGCAGAAAGACAGGGTGGGTCTATGGCTACACCTTC.